A selection of T cell receptor beta chains follows, all from one sample in a study of regulatory T cells in long-lasting Graves disease. TCRdb re-called the multiplex PCR reads with MiXCR, one entry per CDR3 protein. The data contain about 540,000 distinct CDR3 sequences, around an eighth of them singletons. These records were also assigned to another study, of T cells in Graves' hyperthyroidism and ophthalmopathy.

The sequences come from peripheral blood mononuclear cells (PBMCs), collected at new diagnosis, from a patient treated with antithyroid drugs. Every receptor here comes from a man aged 30-40 years with Graves disease. Both conserved end residues are part of each CDR3. D genes are given only for firm matches. Size tells how often a clone was seen (once, few, many) or the class of an expanded clone, and some rows leave it out.

many	TRBV28	.	TRBJ2-7	12	CASSLQTGEQYF	TGTGCCAGCAGTTTACAGACAGGCGAGCAGTACTTC
.	TRBV12-3/TRBV12-4	.	TRBJ1-2	13	CASSLAGLYGYTF	TGTGCCAGCAGTTTAGCAGGGCTCTATGGCTACACCTTC
many	TRBV20-1	.	TRBJ2-7	15	CSARSGRRGSYEQYF	TGCAGTGCTAGATCCGGGCGCCGGGGCTCCTACGAGCAGTACTTC
many	TRBV5-1	.	TRBJ2-1	19	CASSLVSASTTLAYNEQFF	TGCGCCAGCAGCTTGGTCTCAGCTTCTACCACCCTTGCCTACAATGAGCAGTTCTTC
few	TRBV6-5	TRBD1	TRBJ1-2	14	CASSYSGQGASYTF	TGTGCCAGCAGTTACTCTGGGCAGGGGGCAAGCTACACCTTC
many	TRBV12-3/TRBV12-4	.	TRBJ2-5	13	CASTPHAQETQYF	TGTGCCAGCACCCCGCACGCCCAAGAGACCCAGTACTTC
many	TRBV11-2	.	TRBJ2-1	11	CASSLAHEQFF	TGTGCCAGCAGCTTAGCGCATGAGCAGTTCTTC
.	TRBV4-1	TRBD2	TRBJ2-7	18	CASSQVVSGRNNVYEQYF	TGCGCCAGCAGCCAAGTAGTTAGCGGGAGGAATAATGTCTACGAGCAGTACTTC
few	TRBV27	.	TRBJ2-3	14	CASNNGAPWDTQYF	TGTGCCAGCAACAACGGGGCGCCCTGGGATACGCAGTATTTT
many	TRBV29-1	TRBD1	TRBJ1-4	14	CSVLTGQANEKLFF	TGCAGCGTTTTAACGGGACAGGCTAATGAAAAACTGTTTTTT
.	TRBV10-3	.	TRBJ2-3	12	CAISGISDTQYF	TGTGCCATCAGTGGTATCTCAGATACGCAGTATTTT
few	TRBV7-8	TRBD1	TRBJ2-7	15	CASSSRDSSSYEQYF	TGTGCCAGCAGCTCCCGGGACAGCTCCTCCTACGAGCAGTACTTC
.	TRBV7-9	.	TRBJ2-7	15	CASSLGWGDSYEQYF	TGTGCCAGCAGCTTAGGCTGGGGGGACTCCTACGAGCAGTACTTC
many	TRBV28	.	TRBJ2-3	17	CASSSPRKASSTDTQYF	TGTGCCAGCAGTTCACCTAGAAAGGCTAGCAGCACAGATACGCAGTATTTT
many	TRBV6-5	.	TRBJ1-1	14	CASSYEALNTEAFF	TGTGCCAGCAGTTACGAGGCCTTGAACACTGAAGCTTTCTTT
few	TRBV4-1	TRBD1	TRBJ1-2	16	CASSHVGQGAVTGYTF	TGCGCCAGCAGCCATGTGGGGCAGGGGGCGGTGACTGGCTACACCTTC
.	TRBV11-2	.	TRBJ1-6	16	CASSHPWGQRYSPLHF	TGTGCCAGCAGCCACCCCTGGGGGCAGAGGTATTCACCCCTCCACTTT